The subject of this entry is one T cell receptor beta chain. This sample was taken from a study of T cell changes during pregnancy in multiple sclerosis. TCRdb's copy holds only in-frame clones and misses some; the assay was immunoSEQ multiplex PCR. The sample comprises about 100,000 clones, 92% of which are singletons, and 1.9% rests with the top ten. V trimming: 1 base; J trimming: 4 bases; junction bases outside the gene matches: 4. The germline gives CDR1 MDHEN, CDR2 SYDVKM. CDR3 length equals 14 residues. The chain joins TRBV28 to TRBJ2-7; 7 nucleotides agree with TRBD1. The material was peripheral blood, obtained after pregnancy. This TCR derives from a female donor with multiple sclerosis, enrolled in a pregnancy study. CDR3 sequence: CASSLSGTEYEQYF. As DNA, the CDR3 is TGTGCCAGCAGTTTATCTGGGACAGAGTACGAGCAGTACTTC. Supplemented by reference TRBV28 and TRBJ2-7, the full variable domain reads DVKVTQSSRYLVKRTGEKVFLECVQDMDHENMFWYRQDPGLGLRLIYFSYDVKMKEKGDIPEGYSVSREKKERFSLILESASTNQTSMYLCASSLSGTEYEQYFGPGTRLTVT.